This T cell receptor (beta chain) was obtained from a study of cytomegalovirus exposure and HLA in healthy donors. Study summary: Among the approximately 420 donors who were genotyped, approximately 76% fell in the genetic ancestry cluster that is associated with self-reported Caucasian donors. Whole-study findings and limits: Most sequenced TCRs were rare (though some public TCRs occurred in many donors). Most of the CMV-associated TCR beta chains (in a later analysis) appeared to be HLA-restricted. Donor immune exposure was known only as CMV serostatus.

Vbeta (60) and Jbeta (13) primers were used in the PCR. Sequencing was performed with immunoSEQ multiplex PCR; in TCRdb, only in-frame clones are kept and a portion is missing. The table includes 65,000 to 70,000 clones, just over 75% detected once. This clone was detected a few times. The antigen remains undetermined. Material: PBMCs. The source is a man aged 50-60 years in good health and CMV-seronegative.

In DNA, the CDR3 is TGTGCCAGCAGTGACGATTGGGGACTTGGGTTGGAGCAGTACTTC. Encoded protein: CASSDDWGLGLEQYF. The chain carries TRBV2 and TRBJ2-7, with D possibly being TRBD2 (6 bases). Germline V gene sequence: CDR1 SNHLY, CDR2 FYNNEI. V was pared by 3 bases and J by 7 bases, with 19 bases between. This CDR3 region has 15 residues.